The 2 T cell receptor beta chains presented below share a single source sample, sequenced in a study of T-cell memory formation after mild COVID-19. In TCRdb, the 5' RACE reads were re-called with MiXCR into one record per CDR3 protein. Of more than 85,000 distinct CDR3 sequences listed, around 10% are singletons. Sequenced sample: PBMCs or a T cell subset sorted from them (not recorded which). These receptors were obtained from a man younger than 35 who had mild COVID-19 (a few samples of this study predate the infection). Cell type and time point are not known.

Only a few counts were recorded for this clonotype. The rearrangement links TRBV7-3 to TRBJ2-3, with TRBD2 identical over 12 bases. V dropped 1 base and J dropped 0; count of bases not matched to a gene: 5. The germline gives CDR1 SGHTA, CDR2 FQGTGA. This CDR3 has 18 amino acids. CDR3 in amino acids: CASSLMASGGASTDTQYF. CDR3 coding DNA: TGTGCCAGCAGCTTAATGGCTAGCGGGGGGGCTAGCACAGATACGCAGTATTTT.

This clonotype was picked up a small number of times. The chain employs TRBV29-1 and TRBJ2-1; D not certain. V lost 0 bases and J 4 bases, leaving 10 bases between the germline ends. Germline CDR1 SQVTM, CDR2 ANQGSEA. The CDR3 has 14 residues. This CDR3 is CSVEDLEAYNEQFF. The DNA for the CDR3 is TGCAGCGTTGAAGATCTGGAAGCTTACAATGAGCAGTTCTTC.